The entry below gives a single T cell receptor beta chain sequence along with its context. The sample comes from a study of blood T cells in healthy people across ages. A second PCR, run for 7 to 11 cycles, used a sample-barcoded 5' primer plus a J-beta primer mix. TCRdb fed the 5' RACE reads into MiXCR, producing one record per CDR3 protein. The table has roughly 830,000 distinct CDR3 sequences, under 80% seen once. The CDR3 is 16 residues long. Germline CDR1 is SGHDT and CDR2 is YYEEEE. The V and J ends lost 0 bases and 5 bases, in that order; junction bases with no gene match: 6. This TCR was recovered from a man aged 30 to 39 in good health. The V and J genes are TRBV5-6 and TRBJ2-5; 11 bases agree with TRBD2. The material sequenced was blood. CDR3 coding DNA: TGTGCCAGCAGCTTGGGACTAGCGGGGTCACGGGAGACCCAGTACTTC. This gives the protein CASSLGLAGSRETQYF. Full variable domain (missing parts from reference TRBV5-6 and TRBJ2-5): DAGVTQSPTHLIKTRGQQVTLRCSPKSGHDTVSWYQQALGQGPQFIFQYYEEEERQRGNFPDRFSGHQFPNYSSELNVNALLLGDSALYLCASSLGLAGSRETQYFGPGTRLLVL.